Listed below are T cell receptor beta chains from one sample, sequenced in a study of T cells expressing NK-cell markers. TCRdb reanalyzed the 5' RACE reads, giving one entry per CDR3 protein sequence and no DNA. This sample's clone table lists about 460,000 distinct CDR3 sequences. The sequencing sample was made of blood T cells: a sorted CD56 or NKG2C T cell subset, CD4+ or CD8+ T cells, or bulk PBMC T cells (not recorded which). The origin of the receptors is a woman between 45 and 60 years old in good health. Each CDR3 is given with its conserved first and last residue.

J gene: TRBJ2-7
V gene: TRBV4-2
CDR3 protein: CASSQVIGAGIHEQYF

J gene: TRBJ2-3
V gene: TRBV4-1
CDR3 protein: CASSQDGRYTQYF

J gene: TRBJ1-2
V gene: TRBV6-2/TRBV6-3
CDR3 protein: CASNEGDNYGYTF

J gene: TRBJ1-1
V gene: TRBV7-2
CDR3 protein: CASSLSRNRVNTEAFF

J gene: TRBJ2-1
V gene: TRBV27
CDR3 protein: CASSITLGLAGLAFF

J gene: TRBJ2-2
V gene: TRBV10-3
CDR3 protein: CAISEGSGSSGELFF

J gene: TRBJ1-4
V gene: TRBV29-1
CDR3 protein: CSADIAANEKLFF

J gene: TRBJ2-1
V gene: TRBV6-4
CDR3 protein: CASSVIQGSFNEQFF

J gene: TRBJ2-2
V gene: TRBV11-2
CDR3 protein: CASSLGGQGHGGELFF

J gene: TRBJ1-5
V gene: TRBV25-1
CDR3 protein: CASSGTGAQPQHF

J gene: TRBJ2-3
V gene: TRBV6-6
CDR3 protein: CASSYGGPDTQYF

J gene: TRBJ2-3
V gene: TRBV12-3/TRBV12-4
CDR3 protein: CASSLGRRGLARKGNTDTQYF

J gene: TRBJ2-1
V gene: TRBV5-1
CDR3 protein: CASSPGLAGPQGEQFF

J gene: TRBJ2-5
V gene: TRBV4-2
CDR3 protein: CASSQDERDQETQYF

J gene: TRBJ2-7
V gene: TRBV27
CDR3 protein: CASSPIGGAEQYF

J gene: TRBJ2-3
V gene: TRBV5-1
CDR3 protein: CASSLGQYPDTQYF

J gene: TRBJ2-3
V gene: TRBV5-5
CDR3 protein: CASSREVGDTQYF

J gene: TRBJ2-1
V gene: TRBV10-3
CDR3 protein: CAISVRGNEQFF

J gene: TRBJ1-5
V gene: TRBV12-3/TRBV12-4
CDR3 protein: CASSLALGGNSNQPQHF

J gene: TRBJ1-2
V gene: TRBV12-5
CDR3 protein: CASGLKGSGGYTF

J gene: TRBJ2-1
V gene: TRBV9
CDR3 protein: CASSATSGYNEQFF

J gene: TRBJ2-1
V gene: TRBV10-3
CDR3 protein: CAISDPNSGYEQFF

J gene: TRBJ2-5
V gene: TRBV7-9
CDR3 protein: CASSLRLAEETQYF

J gene: TRBJ2-4
V gene: TRBV20-1
CDR3 protein: CSARDLAEAKNIQYF

J gene: TRBJ2-7
V gene: TRBV19
CDR3 protein: CASSMAANYEQYF

J gene: TRBJ1-6
V gene: TRBV20-1
CDR3 protein: CSASRQGINSPLHF

J gene: TRBJ2-3
V gene: TRBV10-2
CDR3 protein: CASLVAGAPTDTQYF

J gene: TRBJ2-2
V gene: TRBV5-1
CDR3 protein: CASSFLAGGRSGELFF

J gene: TRBJ2-5
V gene: TRBV3-1
CDR3 protein: CASSRLISGRGGETQYF

J gene: TRBJ1-1
V gene: TRBV7-9
CDR3 protein: CASSKGGKAFF

J gene: TRBJ2-1
V gene: TRBV3-1
CDR3 protein: CASSYRMTSGIFHEQFF

J gene: TRBJ2-7
V gene: TRBV9
CDR3 protein: CASSVAEGVKQYF

J gene: TRBJ2-5
V gene: TRBV12-3/TRBV12-4
CDR3 protein: CASSVTGETQYF

J gene: TRBJ2-5
V gene: TRBV20-1
CDR3 protein: CSAPQERQWQETQYF

J gene: TRBJ2-1
V gene: TRBV10-3
CDR3 protein: CAITRLGEASYNEQFF

J gene: TRBJ1-1
V gene: TRBV20-1
CDR3 protein: CSARVGRLNTEAFF

J gene: TRBJ2-3
V gene: TRBV12-3/TRBV12-4
CDR3 protein: CASTLRGLSTDTQYF

J gene: TRBJ2-2
V gene: TRBV3-1
CDR3 protein: CASSRPSVGLPGELFF

J gene: TRBJ2-4
V gene: TRBV20-1
CDR3 protein: CSARPRDSGKNIQYF

J gene: TRBJ1-5
V gene: TRBV24-1
CDR3 protein: CATDRRNQPQHF

J gene: TRBJ1-1
V gene: TRBV18
CDR3 protein: CASSGANTEAFF

J gene: TRBJ1-5
V gene: TRBV6-2/TRBV6-3
CDR3 protein: CASSADRVDQPQHF

J gene: TRBJ1-1
V gene: TRBV20-1
CDR3 protein: CSAKGPLTEAFF

J gene: TRBJ2-4
V gene: TRBV3-1
CDR3 protein: CASSQQPGLAETKLAKNIQYF

J gene: TRBJ2-3
V gene: TRBV25-1
CDR3 protein: CASSVPGGTDTQYF

J gene: TRBJ1-5
V gene: TRBV19
CDR3 protein: CASSTIGTNDQPQHF